The clone carrying this T cell receptor beta chain was observed once. TCRdb's copy holds only in-frame clones and misses some; the assay was immunoSEQ multiplex PCR. This sample has fewer than 100,000 clones; approximately 97% occur once, and the top ten carry 0.29%. Germline loops: CDR1 MNHEY, CDR2 SMNVEV (reference sequence). The CDR3 has 14 residues. V was cut by 3 bases and J by 4 bases, with 12 bases left in between. The data stem from a study of technical replicates of blood from a few donors. The source is a human donor in good health. J is TRBJ2-5 and V is TRBV27; D might be TRBD1 (5 bases). Sequencing was done on a sample of T cells isolated from PBMCs. The CDR3 DNA sequence: TGTGCCAGCAGTTTCTCAGGGTGGAGAGAGACCCAGTACTTC. Translation gives CASSFSGWRETQYF.